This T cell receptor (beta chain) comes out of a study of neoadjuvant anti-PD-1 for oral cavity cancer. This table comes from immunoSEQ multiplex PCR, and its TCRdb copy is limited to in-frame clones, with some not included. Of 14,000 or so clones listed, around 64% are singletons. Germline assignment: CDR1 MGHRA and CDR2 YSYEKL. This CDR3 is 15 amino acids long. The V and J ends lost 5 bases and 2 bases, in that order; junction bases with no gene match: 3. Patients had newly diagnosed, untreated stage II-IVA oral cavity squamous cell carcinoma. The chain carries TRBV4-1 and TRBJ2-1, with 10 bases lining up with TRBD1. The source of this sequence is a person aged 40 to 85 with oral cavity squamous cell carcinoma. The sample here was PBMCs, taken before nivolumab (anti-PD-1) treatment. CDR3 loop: CASSGGQGAYNEQFF. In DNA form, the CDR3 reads TGCGCCAGCAGCGGAGGACAGGGGGCCTACAATGAGCAGTTCTTC.